Below are 15 T cell receptor beta chains sequenced from a single sample in a study of blood T cell repertoires in COVID-19. Produced via immunoSEQ multiplex PCR; TCRdb's table is partial and in-frame only. The repertoire includes roughly 110,000 clones, 71% of them detected once, and 0.75% to 1% sits in the top ten. The sequenced sample consisted of peripheral blood. The receptors originated from a human donor with acute or convalescent COVID-19. The donor label of this sample is uncertain.

The chain uses TRBV7-2 and TRBJ2-1, with a tentative D call TRBD2 (5 bases). Germline V gene sequence: CDR1 SGHTA, CDR2 FQGNSA. The V and J ends lost 1 base and 7 bases respectively, with 8 bases between them. The CDR3 totals 13 residues. The CDR3 nucleotides are TGTGCCAGCAGCTTAGTCGGCGGGAATGAGCAGTTCTTC. Residues: CASSLVGGNEQFF.

This clone showed up just a few times. The chain carries TRBV5-6 and TRBJ1-1; D not certain. This CDR3 region has 16 residues. The germline V gene encodes CDR1 SGHDT and CDR2 YYEEEE. Trimming shortened V by 0 bases and J by 5 bases, and 17 bases separated the two germline ends. The CDR3 nucleotides are TGTGCCAGCAGCTTGGAACAGCCAAGATTCCTAACTGAAGCTTTCTTT. It is translated as CASSLEQPRFLTEAFF.

This clone was counted a few times. This CDR3 reads CASSQNSDTQYF. The CDR3 DNA reads TGTGCCAGCAGCCAGAACAGCGATACGCAGTATTTT. The chain uses TRBV7-3 and TRBJ2-3, with D unresolved. In germline, CDR1 is SGHTA, CDR2 FQGTGA. The CDR3 covers 12 residues. With 5 bases removed from V and 6 bases from J, the gap between germline ends came to 9 bases.

The chain is built from TRBV15 and TRBJ2-2, with D uncertain. Trimming cost V 5 bases and J 1 base, with 14 bases left between them. Germline V gene lookup returns CDR1 LNHNV and CDR2 YYDKDF (reference sequence). The CDR3 spans 16 residues. CDR3 amino acids: CATSPLSQKNTGELFF. CDR3 nucleotides: TGTGCCACCAGCCCCCTTAGCCAGAAGAACACCGGGGAGCTGTTTTTT.

V is TRBV11-2 and J is TRBJ2-1; no clear D. The germline V gene encodes CDR1 SGHAT and CDR2 FQNNGV. The V end lost 0 bases, the J end lost 7 bases, and 7 bases lay between the germline ends. The CDR3 extends over 13 amino acids. CDR3 DNA sequence: TGTGCCAGCAGCTTAGAGGAGAGGAATGAGCAGTTCTTC. Translated: CASSLEERNEQFF. The full variable domain, its missing parts supplied by reference TRBV11-2 and TRBJ2-1, is EAGVAQSPRYKIIEKRQSVAFWCNPISGHATLYWYQQILGQGPKLLIQFQNNGVVDDSQLPKDRFSAERLKGVDSTLKIQPAKLEDSAVYLCASSLEERNEQFFGPGTRLTVL.

This clone was detected only a few times. Distinct nucleotide sequences in the sample also encode this CDR3. V and J are TRBV2 and TRBJ1-5; TRBD1 matches 8 bases. Germline trimming cut 5 bases from V and 6 bases from J; bases unmatched to any gene: 6. CDR3 length: 14 amino acids. Per the germline V gene, CDR1 is SNHLY and CDR2 is FYNNEI. CDR3 amino acids: CASSRQGQGQPQHF. The CDR3 nucleotides are TGTGCCAGCAGTAGACAGGGGCAGGGTCAGCCCCAGCATTTT.

The chain links TRBV4-1 to TRBJ2-3; possibly TRBD2 for D (7 bases). The V gene lost 5 bases and the J gene lost 4 bases, with 19 bases spanning the gap. CDR1 MGHRA and CDR2 YSYEKL come from the germline V gene. This CDR3 spans 16 amino acids. CDR3 in amino acids: CASSSEGGLYSDTQYF. CDR3 nucleotides: TGCGCCAGCAGCTCCGAGGGGGGACTATATTCAGATACGCAGTATTTT.

This chain uses TRBV19 with TRBJ1-5; D might be TRBD1 (5 bases). CDR1 and CDR2 (germline): LNHDA, SQIVND (reference sequence). V lost 3 bases and J 6 bases, leaving 15 bases between the germline ends. This CDR3 has 15 amino acids. This CDR3 is CASSIRRGAGQPQHF. CDR3 sequence (DNA): TGTGCCAGTAGTATTCGGAGGGGCGCGGGTCAGCCCCAGCATTTT.

The chain joins TRBV10-1 to TRBJ1-5, with D possibly being TRBD1 (6 bases). There are 14 residues in the CDR3. Trimming removed 2 bases at V and 7 bases at J, with 12 bases between. The germline V gene has CDR1 WNHNN and CDR2 SYGVQD (reference sequence). CDR3 amino acids: CASSEDTGRQPQHF. The CDR3 DNA reads as TGCGCCAGCAGTGAGGATACAGGGCGCCAGCCCCAGCATTTT.

The J gene is TRBJ2-7, the V gene TRBV12-3 or TRBV12-4, with a weak D call TRBD1 (6 bases). Trimming removed 2 bases at V and 5 bases at J, with 10 bases between. CDR3 length equals 13 residues. The CDR3 DNA sequence: TGTGCCAGCAGTTTAACAGGGTCCAACGAGCAGTACTTC. Translation gives CASSLTGSNEQYF.

V gene TRBV29-1 combines with J gene TRBJ1-1; tentatively, D is TRBD1 (6 bases). Germline V CDR1 and CDR2: SQVTM, ANQGSEA. CDR3 length: 13 residues. Trimming left V 6 bases short and J 0 bases short, with 11 bases between. CDR3 in amino acids: CSVLQGMNTEAFF. The CDR3 bases are TGCAGCGTCCTACAGGGAATGAACACTGAAGCTTTCTTT.

This chain uses TRBV30 with TRBJ1-2; TRBD1 matches 7 bases. Germline trimming cut 0 bases from V and 7 bases from J; bases unmatched to any gene: 8. Germline V gene lookup returns CDR1 GTSNPN and CDR2 SVGIG (reference sequence). This CDR3 contains 14 residues. CDR3 sequence reads: CAWSVGDSSIGYTF. The DNA of the CDR3 is TGTGCCTGGAGTGTTGGGGACAGTAGTATTGGCTACACCTTC.

This clone was detected a few times. CDR3 nucleotides: TGTGCCAGCAGCTTCGGGGAGAACACCGGGGAGCTGTTTTTT. This codes for CASSFGENTGELFF. The rearrangement uses TRBV2 and TRBJ2-2; a possible D gene is TRBD2 (5 bases). The germline V and J ends were trimmed by 6 bases and 1 base, with 9 bases remaining between them. CDR3 length: 14 amino acids. Germline V gives CDR1 SNHLY, CDR2 FYNNEI. Filled out from reference TRBV2 and TRBJ2-2, the complete variable domain reads EPEVTQTPSHQVTQMGQEVILRCVPISNHLYFYWYRQILGQKVEFLVSFYNNEISEKSEIFDDQFSVERPDGSNFTLKIRSTKLEDSAMYFCASSFGENTGELFFGEGSRLTVL.

This chain links TRBV7-3 with TRBJ2-1; TRBD2 agrees at 14 bases. This CDR3 comprises 15 residues. After removal of 0 bases from V and 9 bases from J, the junction contained 1 base not matched to a gene. Germline loops: CDR1 SGHTA, CDR2 FQGTGA. The CDR3, as DNA: TGTGCCAGCAGCTTAACGGGACTAGCGGGGGTTGAGCAGTTCTTC. This translates into CASSLTGLAGVEQFF.

V usage is TRBV9 and J usage is TRBJ2-3; D uncertain. The germline CDR1 and CDR2 sequences are SGDLS and YYNGEE. V gave up 0 bases and J gave up 1 base, with 3 bases separating them. There are 13 residues in the CDR3. DNA for the CDR3: TGTGCCAGCAGCGTAGTCGGCACAGATACGCAGTATTTT. Its protein is CASSVVGTDTQYF.